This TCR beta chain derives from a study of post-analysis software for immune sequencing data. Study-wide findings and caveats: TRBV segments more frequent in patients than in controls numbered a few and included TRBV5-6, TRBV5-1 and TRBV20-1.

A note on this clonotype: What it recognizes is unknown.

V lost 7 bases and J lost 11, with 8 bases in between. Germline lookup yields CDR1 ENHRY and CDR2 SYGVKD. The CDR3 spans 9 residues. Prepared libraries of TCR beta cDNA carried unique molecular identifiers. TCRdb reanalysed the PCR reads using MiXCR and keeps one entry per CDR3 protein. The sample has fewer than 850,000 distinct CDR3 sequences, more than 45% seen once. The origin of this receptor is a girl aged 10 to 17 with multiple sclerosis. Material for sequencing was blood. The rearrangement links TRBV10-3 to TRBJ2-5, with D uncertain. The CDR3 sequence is CAIKSPQYF. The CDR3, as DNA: TGTGCCATCAAGTCCCCTCAGTACTTC.